The source of this TCR beta chain is a study of T-cell reconstitution after alpha-beta-depleted transplantation in children. Findings and limits, study-wide: Where some patients showed high TCRbeta diversity at day 60, it came from recipient T cells and thymic progenitors that had survived. The authors attributed T-cell counts and diversity one year after transplant mostly to newly produced T cells. Roughly two months post-transplant, alpha-beta T cells reportedly originated from several hundred graft clones that had expanded.

The TCRbeta library incorporated unique molecular identifiers. MiXCR was run by TCRdb on the PCR reads, yielding one entry per CDR3 protein. The sample shows around 270,000 distinct CDR3 sequences, 7.5% to 9% of them seen only once. As for this clonotype: Its antigen is unidentified.

This CDR3 is built from 11 residues. Deletions cut 8 bases from V and 3 bases from J, with 8 bases between. Germline values: CDR1 DFQATT, CDR2 SNEGSKA (reference sequence). Material: peripheral blood, obtained 360 days after TCRalphabeta/CD19-depleted stem cell transplant. The clonotype originates from a female patient aged 2 to 10 who had a stem cell transplant for Fanconi anemia, so the T cells may come from the graft donor. The V gene is TRBV20-1, the J gene TRBJ1-3; D unresolved. CDR3 in amino acids: CSSLNGNTIYF. CDR3 bases: TGCAGTAGTCTCAATGGAAACACCATATATTTT.